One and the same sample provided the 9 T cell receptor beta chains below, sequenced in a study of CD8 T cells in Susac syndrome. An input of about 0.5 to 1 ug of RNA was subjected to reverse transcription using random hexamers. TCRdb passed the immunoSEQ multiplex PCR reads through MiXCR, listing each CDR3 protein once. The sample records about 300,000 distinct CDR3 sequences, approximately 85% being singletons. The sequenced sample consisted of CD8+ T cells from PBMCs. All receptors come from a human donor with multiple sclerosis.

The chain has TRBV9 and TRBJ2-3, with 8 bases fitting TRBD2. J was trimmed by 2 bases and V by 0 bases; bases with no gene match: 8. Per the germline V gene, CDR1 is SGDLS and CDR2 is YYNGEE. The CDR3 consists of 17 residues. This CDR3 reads CASSVVGSGIVTDTQYF. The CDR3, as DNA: TGTGCCAGCAGCGTAGTAGGTAGCGGGATTGTCACAGATACGCAGTATTTT.

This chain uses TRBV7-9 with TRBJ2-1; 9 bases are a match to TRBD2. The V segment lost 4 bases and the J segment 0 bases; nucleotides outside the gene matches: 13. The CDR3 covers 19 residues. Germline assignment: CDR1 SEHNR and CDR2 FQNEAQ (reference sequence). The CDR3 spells CASSSPGGSGSPSYNEQFF. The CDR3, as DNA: TGTGCCAGCAGCTCCCCTGGTGGTAGCGGGAGCCCCTCCTACAATGAGCAGTTCTTC.

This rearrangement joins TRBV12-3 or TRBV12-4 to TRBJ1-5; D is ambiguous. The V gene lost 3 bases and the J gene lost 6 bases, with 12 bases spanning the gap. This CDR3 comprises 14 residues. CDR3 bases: TGTGCCAGCAGTTTGGTAGAGTCCGGTCAGCCCCAGCATTTT. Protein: CASSLVESGQPQHF.

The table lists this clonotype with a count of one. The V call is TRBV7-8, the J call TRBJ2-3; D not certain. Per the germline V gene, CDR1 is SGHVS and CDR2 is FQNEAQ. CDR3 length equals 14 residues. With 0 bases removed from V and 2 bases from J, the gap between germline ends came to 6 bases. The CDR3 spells CASSLARNTDTQYF. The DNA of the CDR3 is TGTGCCAGCAGCTTAGCCAGGAACACAGATACGCAGTATTTT.

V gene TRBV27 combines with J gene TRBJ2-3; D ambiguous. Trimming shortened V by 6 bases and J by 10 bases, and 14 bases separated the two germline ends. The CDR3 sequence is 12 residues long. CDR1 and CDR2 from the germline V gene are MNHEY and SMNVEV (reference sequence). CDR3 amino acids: CASSQNLPPQYF. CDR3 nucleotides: TGTGCCAGCAGCCAAAATCTCCCCCCGCAGTATTTT.

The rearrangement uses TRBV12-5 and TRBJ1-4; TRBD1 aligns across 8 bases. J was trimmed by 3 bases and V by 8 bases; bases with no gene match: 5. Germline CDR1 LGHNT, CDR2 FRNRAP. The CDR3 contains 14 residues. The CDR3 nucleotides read TGTGCTAGTAGACAGGGGAAGGCTAATGAAAAACTGTTTTTT. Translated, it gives CASRQGKANEKLFF. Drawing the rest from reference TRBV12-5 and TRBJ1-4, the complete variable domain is DARVTQTPRHKVTEMGQEVTMRCQPILGHNTVFWYRQTMMQGLELLAYFRNRAPLDDSGMPKDRFSAEMPDATLATLKIQPSEPRDSAVYFCASRQGKANEKLFFGSGTQLSVL.

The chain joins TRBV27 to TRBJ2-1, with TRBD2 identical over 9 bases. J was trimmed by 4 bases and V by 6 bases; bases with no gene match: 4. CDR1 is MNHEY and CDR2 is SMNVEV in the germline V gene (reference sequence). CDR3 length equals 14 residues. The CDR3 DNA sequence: TGTGCCAGCAGGAGTAGCGGGAGATACAATGAGCAGTTCTTC. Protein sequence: CASRSSGRYNEQFF.

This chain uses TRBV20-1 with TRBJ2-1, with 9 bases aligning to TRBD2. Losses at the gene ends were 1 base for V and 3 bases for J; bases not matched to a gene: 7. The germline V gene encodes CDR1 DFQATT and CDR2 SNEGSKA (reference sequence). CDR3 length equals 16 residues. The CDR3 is CSARVAGEVYYNEQFF. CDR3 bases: TGCAGTGCTAGAGTAGCGGGAGAGGTTTACTACAATGAGCAGTTCTTC.

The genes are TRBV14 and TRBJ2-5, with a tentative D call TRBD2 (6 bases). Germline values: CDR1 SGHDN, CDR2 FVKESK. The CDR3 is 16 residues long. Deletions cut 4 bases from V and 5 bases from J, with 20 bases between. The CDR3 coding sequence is TGTGCCAGCAGCCCGTCTGGAGGGAAGCTCAGGGAGACCCAGTACTTC. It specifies CASSPSGGKLRETQYF.